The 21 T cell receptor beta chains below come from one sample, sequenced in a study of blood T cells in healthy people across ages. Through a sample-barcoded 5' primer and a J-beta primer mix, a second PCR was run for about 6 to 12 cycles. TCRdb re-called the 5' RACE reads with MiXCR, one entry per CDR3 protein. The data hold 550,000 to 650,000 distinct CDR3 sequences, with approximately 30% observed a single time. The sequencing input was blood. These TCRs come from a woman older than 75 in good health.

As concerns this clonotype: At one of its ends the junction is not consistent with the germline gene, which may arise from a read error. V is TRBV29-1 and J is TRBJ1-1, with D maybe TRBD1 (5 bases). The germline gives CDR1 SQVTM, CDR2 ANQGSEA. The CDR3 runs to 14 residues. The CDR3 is CSIEGTLGNTEAFF. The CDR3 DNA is TGCAGCATTGAAGGGACGCTAGGGAACACTGAAGCTTTCTTT.

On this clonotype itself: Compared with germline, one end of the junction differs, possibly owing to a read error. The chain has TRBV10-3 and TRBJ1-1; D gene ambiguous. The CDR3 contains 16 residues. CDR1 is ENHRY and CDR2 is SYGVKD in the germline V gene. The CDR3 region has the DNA TGTGCCATCAGGAACGCCGGGAACTACCCCGGCACTGATGCTTTCTTT. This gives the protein CAIRNAGNYPGTDAFF.

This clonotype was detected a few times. CDR3 in amino acids: CASSPRATMNTEAFF. As DNA, the CDR3 is TGTGCCAGCAGCCCCAGGGCCACCATGAACACTGAAGCTTTCTTT. The rearrangement uses TRBV7-3 and TRBJ1-1, with D possibly matching TRBD1 (5 bases). V dropped 5 bases and J dropped 0 bases, with 13 bases sitting between them. The CDR3 runs to 15 residues. Germline V gives CDR1 SGHTA, CDR2 FQGTGA.

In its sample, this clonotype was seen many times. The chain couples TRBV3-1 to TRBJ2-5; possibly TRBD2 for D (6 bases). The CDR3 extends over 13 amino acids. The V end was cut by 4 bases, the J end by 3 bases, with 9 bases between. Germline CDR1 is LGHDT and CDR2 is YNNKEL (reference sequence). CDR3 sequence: CASSLGLKETQYF. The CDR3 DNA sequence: TGTGCCAGCAGCCTGGGACTCAAAGAGACCCAGTACTTC.

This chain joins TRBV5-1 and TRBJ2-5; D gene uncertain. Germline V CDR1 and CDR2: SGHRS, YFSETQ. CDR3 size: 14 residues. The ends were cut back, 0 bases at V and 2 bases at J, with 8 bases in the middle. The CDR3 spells CASSLEDPQETQYF. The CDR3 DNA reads TGCGCCAGCAGCTTGGAGGACCCTCAAGAGACCCAGTACTTC.

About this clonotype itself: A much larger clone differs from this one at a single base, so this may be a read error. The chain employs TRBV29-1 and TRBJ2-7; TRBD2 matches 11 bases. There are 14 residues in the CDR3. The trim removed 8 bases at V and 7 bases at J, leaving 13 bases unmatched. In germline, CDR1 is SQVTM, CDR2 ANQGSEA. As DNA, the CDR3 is TGCAGCACACGTAGCGGGGGGGCCTCGAATGAGCAGTACTTC. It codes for CSTRSGGASNEQYF.

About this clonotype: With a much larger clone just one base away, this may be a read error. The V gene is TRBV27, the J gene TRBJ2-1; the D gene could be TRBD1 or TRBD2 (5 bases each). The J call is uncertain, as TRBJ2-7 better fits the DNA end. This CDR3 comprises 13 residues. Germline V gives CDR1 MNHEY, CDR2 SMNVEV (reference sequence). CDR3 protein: CASSLGTSGEQYF. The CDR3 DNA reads TGTGCCAGCAGTTTGGGGACCTCGGGTGAGCAGTACTTC.

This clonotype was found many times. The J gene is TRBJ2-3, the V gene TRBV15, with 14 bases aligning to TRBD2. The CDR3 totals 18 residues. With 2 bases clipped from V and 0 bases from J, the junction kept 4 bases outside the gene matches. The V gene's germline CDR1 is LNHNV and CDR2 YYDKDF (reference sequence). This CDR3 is CATSRHRLAGGSTDTQYF. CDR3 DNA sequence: TGTGCCACCAGCAGACATCGACTAGCGGGGGGGAGCACAGATACGCAGTATTTT.

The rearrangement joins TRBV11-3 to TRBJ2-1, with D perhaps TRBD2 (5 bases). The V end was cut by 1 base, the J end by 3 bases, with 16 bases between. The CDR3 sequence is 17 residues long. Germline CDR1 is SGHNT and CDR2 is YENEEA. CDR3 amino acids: CASSLGPAGHLYNEQFF. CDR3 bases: TGTGCCAGCAGCTTAGGACCGGCGGGCCACCTCTACAATGAGCAGTTCTTC. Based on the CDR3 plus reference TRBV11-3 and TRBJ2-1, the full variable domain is EAGVVQSPRYKIIEKKQPVAFWCNPISGHNTLYWYLQNLGQGPELLIRYENEEAVDDSQLPKDRFSAERLKGVDSTLKIQPAELGDSAVYLCASSLGPAGHLYNEQFFGPGTRLTVL.

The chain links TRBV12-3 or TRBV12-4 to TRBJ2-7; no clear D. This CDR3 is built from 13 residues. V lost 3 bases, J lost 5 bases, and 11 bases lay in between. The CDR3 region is CASSFLPGNEQYF. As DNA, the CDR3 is TGTGCCAGCAGTTTTCTTCCTGGGAACGAGCAGTACTTC.

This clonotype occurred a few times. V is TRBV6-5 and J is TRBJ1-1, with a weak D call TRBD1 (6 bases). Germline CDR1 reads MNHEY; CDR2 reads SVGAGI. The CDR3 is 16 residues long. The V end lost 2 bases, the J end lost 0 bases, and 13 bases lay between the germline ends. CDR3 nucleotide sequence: TGTGCCAGCAGTTACGTGGGGGCAACGGTGAACACTGAAGCTTTCTTT. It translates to CASSYVGATVNTEAFF.

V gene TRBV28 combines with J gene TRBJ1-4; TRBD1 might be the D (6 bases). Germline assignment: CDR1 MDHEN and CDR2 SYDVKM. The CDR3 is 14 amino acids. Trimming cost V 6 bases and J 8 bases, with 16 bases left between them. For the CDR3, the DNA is TGTGCCAGCAGCCCCGGACAGCCGGGCGAAAAACTGTTTTTT. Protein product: CASSPGQPGEKLFF. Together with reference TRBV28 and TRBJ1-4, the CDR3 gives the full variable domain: DVKVTQSSRYLVKRTGEKVFLECVQDMDHENMFWYRQDPGLGLRLIYFSYDVKMKEKGDIPEGYSVSREKKERFSLILESASTNQTSMYLCASSPGQPGEKLFFGSGTQLSVL.

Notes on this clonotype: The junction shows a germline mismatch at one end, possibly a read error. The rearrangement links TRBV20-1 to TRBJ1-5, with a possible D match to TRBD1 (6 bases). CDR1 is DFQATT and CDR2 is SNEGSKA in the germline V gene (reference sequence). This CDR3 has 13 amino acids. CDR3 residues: CSAKTTGNQLQHF. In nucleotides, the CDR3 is TGCAGTGCTAAAACAACAGGGAATCAGCTCCAGCATTTT.

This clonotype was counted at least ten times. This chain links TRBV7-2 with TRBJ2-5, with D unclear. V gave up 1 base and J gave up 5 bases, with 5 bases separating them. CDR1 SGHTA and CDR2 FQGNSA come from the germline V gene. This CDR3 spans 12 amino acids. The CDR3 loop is CASSLGFETQYF. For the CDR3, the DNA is TGTGCCAGCAGCTTAGGTTTCGAGACCCAGTACTTC.

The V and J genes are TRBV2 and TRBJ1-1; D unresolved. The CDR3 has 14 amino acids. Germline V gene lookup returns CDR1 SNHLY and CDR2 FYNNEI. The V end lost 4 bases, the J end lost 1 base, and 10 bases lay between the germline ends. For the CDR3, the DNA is TGTGCCAGCAGTGTATTTTCAGGGAACACTGAAGCTTTCTTT. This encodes CASSVFSGNTEAFF.

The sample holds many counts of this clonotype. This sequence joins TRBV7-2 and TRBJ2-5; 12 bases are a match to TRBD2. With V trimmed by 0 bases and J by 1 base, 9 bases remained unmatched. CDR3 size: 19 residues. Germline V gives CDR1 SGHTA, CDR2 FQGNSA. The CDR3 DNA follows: TGTGCCAGCAGCTTAGCCCTAGCGGGGGGGCTGGGCCTCCAAGAGACCCAGTACTTC. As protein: CASSLALAGGLGLQETQYF.

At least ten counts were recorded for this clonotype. CDR3 amino acids: CASSPLNDKQETQYF. CDR3 bases: TGTGCCAGCTCACCTTTGAATGACAAACAAGAGACCCAGTACTTC. The chain has TRBV18 and TRBJ2-5; D is ambiguous. V was cut by 3 bases and J by 2 bases, with 13 bases left in between. CDR1 and CDR2 from the germline V gene are KGHSH and LQKENI. CDR3 size: 15 residues.

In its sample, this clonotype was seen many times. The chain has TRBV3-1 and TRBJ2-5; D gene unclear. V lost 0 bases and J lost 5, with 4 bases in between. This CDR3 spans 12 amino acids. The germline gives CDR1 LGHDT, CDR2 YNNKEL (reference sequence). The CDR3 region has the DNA TGTGCCAGCAGCCAAGAGGCCGAGACCCAGTACTTC. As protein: CASSQEAETQYF.

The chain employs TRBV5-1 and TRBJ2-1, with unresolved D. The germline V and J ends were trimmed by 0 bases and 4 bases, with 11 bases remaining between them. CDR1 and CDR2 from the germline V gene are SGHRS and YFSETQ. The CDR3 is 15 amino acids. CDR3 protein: CASSLGGQTYNEQFF. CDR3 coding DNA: TGCGCCAGCAGCTTGGGTGGTCAGACTTACAATGAGCAGTTCTTC.

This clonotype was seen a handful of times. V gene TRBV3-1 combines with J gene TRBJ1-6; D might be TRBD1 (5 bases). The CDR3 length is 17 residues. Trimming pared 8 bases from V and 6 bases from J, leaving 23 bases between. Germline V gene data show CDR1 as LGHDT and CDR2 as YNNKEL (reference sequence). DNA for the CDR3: TGTGCCAGCTCTTCAATCGGGGCAGGGTCGTCTAATTCACCCCTCCACTTT. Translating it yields CASSSIGAGSSNSPLHF.

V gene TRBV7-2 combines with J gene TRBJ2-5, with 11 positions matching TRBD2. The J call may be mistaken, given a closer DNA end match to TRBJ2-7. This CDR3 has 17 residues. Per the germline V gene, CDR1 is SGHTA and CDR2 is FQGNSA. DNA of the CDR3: TGTGCCAGCAGCTTAGTACCCCTAGCGGGAGGCAACGACGAGCAGTACTTC. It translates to CASSLVPLAGGNDEQYF.